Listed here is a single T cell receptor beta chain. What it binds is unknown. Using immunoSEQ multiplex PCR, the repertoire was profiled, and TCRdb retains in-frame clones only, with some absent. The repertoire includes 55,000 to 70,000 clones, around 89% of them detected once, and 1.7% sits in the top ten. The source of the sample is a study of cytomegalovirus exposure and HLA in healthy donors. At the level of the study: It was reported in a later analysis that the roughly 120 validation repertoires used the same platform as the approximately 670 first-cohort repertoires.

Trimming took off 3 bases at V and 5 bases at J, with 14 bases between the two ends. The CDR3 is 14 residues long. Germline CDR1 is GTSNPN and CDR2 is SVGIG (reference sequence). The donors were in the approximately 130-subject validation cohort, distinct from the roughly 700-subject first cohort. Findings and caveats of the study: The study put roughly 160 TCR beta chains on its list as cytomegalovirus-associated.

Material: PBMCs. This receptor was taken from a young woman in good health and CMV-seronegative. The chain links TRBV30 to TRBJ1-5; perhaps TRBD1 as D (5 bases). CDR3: CAWSTGLQHQPQHF. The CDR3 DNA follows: TGTGCCTGGAGCACGGGACTGCAGCATCAGCCCCAGCATTTT.